This TCR beta chain was profiled in a study of CD8+ T cells in alopecia areata. The CDR3 covers 16 residues. Trimming stripped 3 bases from V and 3 bases from J, with 16 bases between. Germline lookup yields CDR1 SGHAT and CDR2 FQNNGV. cDNA prepared by RNA extraction and subsequent reverse transcription served as the template for sequencing. TCRdb's copy holds only in-frame clones and misses some; the assay was immunoSEQ multiplex PCR. The sample records around 190,000 clones, roughly 50% being singletons. As for this clone: Its antigen remains unidentified.

General observations from the study: Higher clonality was seen in lesional scalp than in normal scalp, especially in alopecia totalis/universalis. Possibly because of HLA-related factors, TCR sharing was less clear across patients than in mice.

The chain is built from TRBV11-2 and TRBJ2-3; D unclear. The sample comprised CD8+ T cells sorted from blood. This TCR came from a human donor in good health. CDR3 nucleotides: TGTGCCAGCAGCTTCCCCTTGGTGACGGCAACAGATACGCAGTATTTT. It is translated as CASSFPLVTATDTQYF.